The 27 T cell receptor beta chains presented below share a single source sample, sequenced in a study of cytomegalovirus exposure and HLA in healthy donors. The PCR had 60 Vbeta and 13 Jbeta primers. Only in-frame clones appear in the TCRdb table, and some are missing; sequencing was by immunoSEQ multiplex PCR. Altogether around 100,000 clones are present, 75% to 80% being singletons, with the ten largest covering around 6.1%. The material sequenced was PBMCs. These receptors were collected from a man aged 55 to 70 in good health and CMV-seropositive.

The chain employs TRBV18 and TRBJ1-4; unclear D gene. This CDR3 comprises 14 residues. Germline CDR1 is KGHSH and CDR2 is LQKENI. Deletions cut 0 bases from V and 6 bases from J, with 8 bases between. This CDR3 reads CASSPPVGHEKLFF. The CDR3 nucleotides are TGTGCCAGCTCACCACCTGTTGGGCATGAAAAACTGTTTTTT.

The chain links TRBV5-6 to TRBJ2-5; 13 nucleotides line up with TRBD2. The germline gives CDR1 SGHDT, CDR2 YYEEEE. The CDR3 loop spans 15 amino acids. V lost 4 bases, J lost 2 bases, and 2 bases stayed unmatched. This CDR3 is CASSKGLAGQETQYF. The CDR3 DNA reads as TGTGCCAGCAGCAAGGGACTAGCGGGACAAGAGACCCAGTACTTC.

The chain is built from TRBV4-1 and TRBJ2-7; TRBD2 might be the D (5 bases). Germline V gives CDR1 MGHRA, CDR2 YSYEKL. This CDR3 spans 14 amino acids. V was cut by 0 bases and J by 4 bases, with 10 bases left in between. CDR3 nucleotide sequence: TGCGCCAGCAGCCAAGATCTAGCCAAATACGAGCAGTACTTC. Encoded protein: CASSQDLAKYEQYF.

This chain links TRBV27 with TRBJ1-2; D is unresolved. From germline, CDR1 is MNHEY and CDR2 SMNVEV (reference sequence). V lost 3 bases and J lost 8, with 13 bases in between. This CDR3 region has 13 residues. The CDR3 spells CASSFRDTRGYTF. Here the CDR3 DNA reads TGTGCCAGCAGTTTTCGGGATACTCGGGGCTACACCTTC.

The rearrangement links TRBV10-3 to TRBJ2-7; 8 bases fit TRBD1. CDR1 is ENHRY and CDR2 is SYGVKD in the germline V gene. V lost 5 bases to trimming and J lost 7 bases; unmatched junction nucleotides: 13. CDR3 length: 15 residues. The CDR3 spells CAISYPTGANLEQYF. CDR3 in DNA: TGTGCCATCAGTTATCCGACAGGGGCCAACCTGGAGCAGTACTTC.

This clone was recorded once. The V call is TRBV6-5, the J call TRBJ2-7, with D hard to call. The CDR3 is 14 amino acids. Trimming stripped 2 bases from V and 2 bases from J, with 10 bases between. Germline CDR1 and CDR2: MNHEY and SVGAGI. Written as DNA, the CDR3 is TGTGCCAGCAGTTACGGGTCACGGGCCTACGAGCAGTACTTC. Its translation is CASSYGSRAYEQYF.

V is TRBV6-5 and J is TRBJ2-4; D possibly corresponds to TRBD1 (6 bases). Germline CDR1 reads MNHEY; CDR2 reads SVGAGI. The CDR3 is made up of 13 amino acids. Trimming removed 0 bases from V and 6 bases from J, with 6 bases in between. Here the CDR3 reads CASSYSRGNIQYF. The CDR3 DNA is TGTGCCAGCAGTTACTCCAGGGGAAACATTCAGTACTTC.

The table lists this clone with a count of one. This chain links TRBV6-5 with TRBJ2-2; TRBD1 might be the D (5 bases). The length of the CDR3 is 14 residues. With 2 bases removed from V and 3 bases from J, the gap between germline ends came to 7 bases. The germline V gene has CDR1 MNHEY and CDR2 SVGAGI. The CDR3, as DNA: TGTGCCAGCAGTTACGCAGGGCACACCGGGGAGCTGTTTTTT. Translation: CASSYAGHTGELFF.

The V and J genes are TRBV7-9 and TRBJ2-4, with TRBD1 identical over 9 bases. The CDR3 is 18 residues long. Germline-derived CDR1 and CDR2 are SEHNR and FQNEAQ (reference sequence). Unmatched junction bases numbered 9, after V lost 3 bases and J lost 0 bases. CDR3: CASSFGYGQGLAKNIQYF. The CDR3 DNA reads as TGTGCCAGCAGCTTTGGATACGGACAGGGGTTAGCCAAAAACATTCAGTACTTC.

This sequence joins TRBV4-1 and TRBJ2-1, with a tentative D call TRBD2 (7 bases). V lost 3 bases and J lost 2, with 17 bases in between. The CDR3 spans 17 residues. Germline lookup yields CDR1 MGHRA and CDR2 YSYEKL. The CDR3 is CASSHGKGGITYNEQFF. The DNA of the CDR3 is TGCGCCAGCAGCCACGGCAAGGGGGGGATTACCTACAATGAGCAGTTCTTC.

The CDR3 here is CASSASTGMNTEAFF. CDR3 sequence (DNA): TGTGCCAGCAGCGCCTCGACAGGAATGAACACTGAAGCTTTCTTT. V is TRBV7-9 and J is TRBJ1-1; possible D gene TRBD1, 6 bases. CDR1 SEHNR and CDR2 FQNEAQ come from the germline V gene (reference sequence). Between the trimmed V and J ends, which lost 5 bases and 0 bases, there was a span of 13 bases. The CDR3 consists of 15 residues.

The chain is built from TRBV5-4 and TRBJ2-3; possible D gene TRBD1, 5 bases. Germline V gives CDR1 SGHNT, CDR2 YYREEE (reference sequence). V was shortened by 4 bases and J by 1 base, with 10 bases between the two germline ends. The CDR3 has 14 amino acids. In DNA, the CDR3 is TGTGCCAGCAGCCCTATGGGGCGCACAGATACGCAGTATTTT. This gives the protein CASSPMGRTDTQYF.

The chain combines TRBV10-3 with TRBJ1-5; maybe TRBD1 (5 bases). CDR1 is ENHRY, CDR2 SYGVKD, per germline. Trimming removed 0 bases from V and 3 bases from J, with 9 bases in between. The CDR3 extends over 15 amino acids. Here the CDR3 DNA reads TGTGCCATCAGTGAGTCCGGGGGGTTCAATCAGCCCCAGCATTTT. Translating gives CAISESGGFNQPQHF.

The J gene is TRBJ2-5, the V gene TRBV7-9; 8 bases are a match to TRBD1. Looked up from germline, CDR1 is SEHNR and CDR2 is FQNEAQ (reference sequence). The CDR3 is 14 amino acids. The J segment lost 5 bases and the V segment lost 5 bases, leaving 7 bases of the junction unmatched. The CDR3 bases are TGTGCCAGCAGCCGAGGACAGGGCGGGGAGACCCAGTACTTC. Translating gives CASSRGQGGETQYF. Full variable domain (missing parts from reference TRBV7-9 and TRBJ2-5): DTGVSQNPRHKITKRGQNVTFRCDPISEHNRLYWYRQTLGQGPEFLTYFQNEAQLEKSRLLSDRFSAERPKGSFSTLEIQRTEQGDSAMYLCASSRGQGGETQYFGPGTRLLVL.

The rearrangement joins TRBV18 to TRBJ1-1, with 7 bases fitting TRBD1. V lost 5 bases, J lost 6 bases, and 3 bases stayed unmatched. The CDR3 covers 12 residues. Germline V gene sequence: CDR1 KGHSH, CDR2 LQKENI. The CDR3 reads CASSNRGPEAFF. CDR3 nucleotides: TGTGCCAGCTCAAACAGGGGACCTGAAGCTTTCTTT.

This chain uses TRBV6-1 with TRBJ1-6, with no clear D. Germline CDR1 and CDR2: MNHNS and SASEGT. V was trimmed by 2 bases and J by 14 bases, leaving 7 bases between them. This CDR3 is built from 11 residues. The CDR3 region is CASSEPSSLHF. CDR3 sequence (DNA): TGTGCCAGCAGTGAACCCTCCTCCCTCCACTTT.

V is TRBV10-2 and J is TRBJ1-5, with TRBD1 matching over 8 bases. J was trimmed by 6 bases and V by 1 base; bases with no gene match: 8. Germline V gene data show CDR1 as WSHSY and CDR2 as SAAADI. The CDR3 is 16 amino acids. The CDR3 region is CASSEFPGQAPQPQHF. The DNA of the CDR3 is TGCGCCAGCAGTGAGTTCCCGGGACAGGCCCCTCAGCCCCAGCATTTT.

This chain uses TRBV7-2 with TRBJ1-2, with TRBD1 identical over 8 bases. The CDR3 totals 15 residues. J gave up 0 bases and V 3 bases, and 3 bases lay outside the gene matches. CDR1 and CDR2 (germline): SGHTA, FQGNSA. The CDR3 region is CASSLGTGANYGYTF. Here the CDR3 DNA reads TGTGCCAGCAGCTTGGGGACAGGAGCTAACTATGGCTACACCTTC.

V and J are TRBV5-1 and TRBJ2-5; D perhaps matches TRBD2 (7 bases). Trimming removed 6 bases from V and 6 bases from J, with 27 bases in between. This CDR3 spans 17 amino acids. Germline-derived CDR1 and CDR2 are SGHRS and YFSETQ. The CDR3 region is CASIPGLRGANKKTQYF. The DNA for the CDR3 is TGCGCCAGCATTCCTGGCCTCCGGGGGGCTAATAAAAAGACCCAGTACTTC. Variable domain in full (rest from reference TRBV5-1 and TRBJ2-5): KAGVTQTPRYLIKTRGQQVTLSCSPISGHRSVSWYQQTPGQGLQFLFEYFSETQRNKGNFPGRFSGRQFSNSRSEMNVSTLELGDSALYLCASIPGLRGANKKTQYFGPGTRLLVL.

This chain uses TRBV5-1 with TRBJ2-7, with 11 bases that match TRBD1. CDR1 SGHRS and CDR2 YFSETQ come from the germline V gene. The CDR3 is made up of 15 amino acids. V was pared by 5 bases and J by 6 bases, with 10 bases of the junction left unmatched. CDR3 nucleotide sequence: TGCGCCAGCAGTTTTACCGGGACAGGGGGTTCCGAGCAGTACTTC. Translation gives CASSFTGTGGSEQYF.

The rearrangement links TRBV5-6 to TRBJ1-2, with TRBD1 matching 7 bases. The CDR3 length is 16 residues. Per the germline V gene, CDR1 is SGHDT and CDR2 is YYEEEE. V lost 4 bases and J lost 4; bases outside the gene matches: 13. The CDR3 region has the DNA TGTGCCAGCAGCCAGGATACGACAGGGAACACCTATGGCTACACCTTC. Encoded protein: CASSQDTTGNTYGYTF.

The rearrangement links TRBV5-6 to TRBJ2-2; TRBD2 matches at 8 bases. J was trimmed by 2 bases and V by 4 bases; bases with no gene match: 7. Germline CDR1 SGHDT, CDR2 YYEEEE. The CDR3 has 16 residues. This CDR3 is CASSLRGGLNTGELFF. The CDR3 coding sequence is TGTGCCAGCAGCCTACGGGGGGGATTAAACACCGGGGAGCTGTTTTTT.

J is TRBJ2-7 and V is TRBV2, with D perhaps TRBD1 (5 bases). Germline CDR1 reads SNHLY; CDR2 reads FYNNEI. Trimming cost V 3 bases and J 2 bases, with 8 bases left between them. The CDR3 extends over 13 amino acids. Written as DNA, the CDR3 is TGTGCCAGCAGTGAGGGGCCCGCCTACGAGCAGTACTTC. Protein product: CASSEGPAYEQYF.

The sample holds a few counts of this clone. The chain carries TRBV4-3 and TRBJ1-1; D might be TRBD1 (5 bases). This CDR3 has 14 amino acids. Germline values: CDR1 LGHNA, CDR2 YSLEER. Trimming stripped 4 bases from V and 1 base from J, with 10 bases between. The CDR3 is CASSPGGGNTEAFF. The CDR3 DNA is TGCGCCAGCAGCCCTGGCGGGGGGAACACTGAAGCTTTCTTT.

J is TRBJ2-7 and V is TRBV6-5; D is perhaps TRBD2 (5 bases). In germline, CDR1 is MNHEY, CDR2 SVGAGI. CDR3 length equals 13 residues. The V gene lost 6 bases and the J gene lost 0 bases, with 9 bases spanning the gap. The CDR3 loop reads CASRRESSYEQYF. In nucleotides, the CDR3 is TGTGCCAGCAGGAGGGAGAGCTCCTACGAGCAGTACTTC.

The DNA for the CDR3 is TGTGCCAGCAGCTCGAACATCAGGGAGGTGTATGGCTACACCTTC. This gives the protein CASSSNIREVYGYTF. The J gene is TRBJ1-2, the V gene TRBV7-9; a weak D match, TRBD1 (5 bases). Germline loops: CDR1 SEHNR, CDR2 FQNEAQ (reference sequence). The CDR3 extends over 15 amino acids. The V and J ends lost 4 bases and 5 bases respectively, with 17 bases between them. The entire variable domain, with the rest obtained from reference TRBV7-9 and TRBJ1-2, is as follows: DTGVSQNPRHKITKRGQNVTFRCDPISEHNRLYWYRQTLGQGPEFLTYFQNEAQLEKSRLLSDRFSAERPKGSFSTLEIQRTEQGDSAMYLCASSSNIREVYGYTFGSGTRLTVV.

The rearrangement uses TRBV5-4 and TRBJ2-1; TRBD2 matches 16 bases. This CDR3 is built from 18 residues. V gave up 3 bases and J gave up 4 bases; unmatched junction bases: 7. The germline CDR1 and CDR2 sequences are SGHNT and YYREEE (reference sequence). CDR3 region: CASSSPGLAGGPYNEQFF. The DNA for the CDR3 is TGTGCCAGCAGCTCTCCGGGACTAGCGGGGGGGCCGTACAATGAGCAGTTCTTC.